Each of the 25 T cell receptor beta chains below was sequenced from the same sample in a study of control samples from healthy donors and cancer patients. Profiled with immunoSEQ multiplex PCR; TCRdb holds only in-frame clones, not every one. There are about 160,000 clones in the sample; roughly 90% occur only once, and less than 0.75% lies in the top ten. Sequencing used blood. The receptor set was obtained from a woman aged 25 to 39 in good health.

The CDR3 DNA is TGTGCCAGCTCACCCCCTCGGACAGGGAGCACAGATACGCAGTATTTT. This codes for CASSPPRTGSTDTQYF. This chain joins TRBV18 and TRBJ2-3, with 8 bases matching TRBD1. This CDR3 spans 16 amino acids. V shed 3 bases and J 0 bases; nucleotides not matched to a gene: 5. Germline V gene data show CDR1 as KGHSH and CDR2 as LQKENI.

This sequence joins TRBV6-4 and TRBJ2-2; D gene unclear. Germline-derived CDR1 and CDR2 are MRHNA and SNTAGT. The CDR3 totals 14 residues. Trimming took off 0 bases at V and 6 bases at J, with 8 bases between the two ends. CDR3 coding DNA: TGTGCCAGCAGTGACTCGGCTGCCGCCGGGGAGCTGTTTTTT. This encodes CASSDSAAAGELFF.

V is TRBV7-2 and J is TRBJ1-2; 9 bases map to TRBD1. V trimming: 1 base; J trimming: 4 bases; junction bases outside the gene matches: 4. The CDR3 runs to 15 residues. CDR1 and CDR2 (germline): SGHTA, FQGNSA. CDR3 in amino acids: CASSLGGQGSYGYTF. In DNA, the CDR3 is TGTGCCAGCAGCTTAGGAGGACAGGGGAGCTATGGCTACACCTTC.

This rearrangement joins TRBV9 to TRBJ1-5; the D is unclear. The CDR3 runs to 15 residues. Germline values: CDR1 SGDLS, CDR2 YYNGEE. Between the trimmed V and J ends, which lost 3 bases and 4 bases, there was a span of 14 bases. CDR3 nucleotides: TGTGCCAGCAGCGAACGCAGGAAGGTGAATCAGCCCCAGCATTTT. The encoded protein is CASSERRKVNQPQHF.

This clone was detected only a few times. The gene calls are TRBV7-6 and TRBJ1-5; no clear D. The germline gives CDR1 SGHVS, CDR2 FNYEAQ. The CDR3 is 16 amino acids. V was clipped by 1 base and J by 4 bases, with 14 bases between them. CDR3 protein: CASSLGAASLNQPQHF. DNA for the CDR3: TGTGCCAGCAGCTTAGGGGCTGCCAGCCTTAATCAGCCCCAGCATTTT.

The V gene is TRBV30, the J gene TRBJ2-1, with TRBD1 identical over 9 bases. V gave up 3 bases and J gave up 8 bases; unmatched junction bases: 11. Germline V gene lookup returns CDR1 GTSNPN and CDR2 SVGIG (reference sequence). This CDR3 comprises 15 residues. This chain's CDR3 is CAWSFTGGARDEQFF. CDR3 coding DNA: TGTGCCTGGAGCTTTACAGGGGGCGCTAGAGATGAGCAGTTCTTC. The full variable domain, its missing parts supplied by reference TRBV30 and TRBJ2-1, is SQTIHQWPATLVQPVGSPLSLECTVEGTSNPNLYWYRQAAGRGLQLLFYSVGIGQISSEVPQNLSASRPQDRQFILSSKKLLLSDSGFYLCAWSFTGGARDEQFFGPGTRLTVL.

The V call is TRBV28, the J call TRBJ1-2; weak D call: TRBD1 (5 bases). The CDR3 loop spans 14 amino acids. CDR1 and CDR2 from the germline V gene are MDHEN and SYDVKM. V was trimmed by 7 bases and J by 2 bases, leaving 14 bases between them. The DNA for the CDR3 is TGTGCCAGCACTCCGATGGGACTCAACTATGGCTACACCTTC. Protein product: CASTPMGLNYGYTF.

The CDR3 sequence: CASSTGLYNEQFF. The CDR3 DNA sequence: TGTGCCAGCAGTACGGGACTCTACAATGAGCAGTTCTTC. This sequence joins TRBV27 and TRBJ2-1, with D possibly being TRBD2 (6 bases). Trimming took 5 bases from V and 3 from J, leaving 8 bases between them. Germline V gene lookup returns CDR1 MNHEY and CDR2 SMNVEV (reference sequence). CDR3 size: 13 residues.

In its sample, this clone was seen a few times. The chain employs TRBV10-1 and TRBJ2-7; 8 nucleotides match TRBD2. This CDR3 has 15 amino acids. The trim removed 3 bases at V and 4 bases at J, leaving 8 bases unmatched. Germline V CDR1 and CDR2: WNHNN, SYGVQD (reference sequence). CDR3 residues: CASSDWKAGEYEQYF. The CDR3 coding sequence is TGCGCCAGCAGTGATTGGAAAGCGGGAGAGTACGAGCAGTACTTC.

The chain recombines TRBV18 with TRBJ1-5; D not resolved. Trimming removed 5 bases from V and 0 bases from J, with 5 bases in between. CDR3 length equals 13 residues. Germline V gives CDR1 KGHSH, CDR2 LQKENI. CDR3 nucleotide sequence: TGTGCCAGCTCAGGCCGTAGCAATCAGCCCCAGCATTTT. This gives the protein CASSGRSNQPQHF.

The V and J genes are TRBV2 and TRBJ2-5, with 13 bases identical to TRBD2. The V gene end was trimmed by 5 bases and the J gene end by 5 bases; junction bases not matched to a gene: 5. The germline CDR1 and CDR2 sequences are SNHLY and FYNNEI. CDR3 length equals 15 residues. CDR3 in DNA: TGTGCCAGCAGTTGGACTAGCGGGAGCTTGGAGACCCAGTACTTC. It translates to CASSWTSGSLETQYF.

Details on this clone: The identical CDR3 is also encoded by other nucleotide sequences in the sample. The V call is TRBV3-1 (or the pseudogene TRBV3-2), the J call TRBJ2-3, with 9 nucleotides matching TRBD2. The junction had 3 bases not matched to a gene; V was cut back by 1 base and J by 1 base. CDR3 size: 16 residues. CDR1 is LGHDT and CDR2 is YNNKEL in the germline V gene (reference sequence). Here the CDR3 reads CASSQGSGRGTDTQYF. CDR3 nucleotide sequence: TGTGCCAGCAGCCAAGGTAGCGGGAGAGGCACAGATACGCAGTATTTT.

The V call is TRBV5-5, the J call TRBJ1-6, with D maybe TRBD1 (6 bases). Looked up from germline, CDR1 is SGHKS and CDR2 is YYEKEE (reference sequence). CDR3 length: 15 residues. The germline V and J ends were trimmed by 4 bases and 2 bases, with 10 bases remaining between them. The chain's CDR3 is CASSRRDTYNSPLHF. Written as DNA, the CDR3 is TGTGCCAGCAGCCGACGGGACACCTATAATTCACCCCTCCACTTT. The whole variable domain, filled in from reference TRBV5-5 and TRBJ1-6, reads DAGVTQSPTHLIKTRGQQVTLRCSPISGHKSVSWYQQVLGQGPQFIFQYYEKEERGRGNFPDRFSARQFPNYSSELNVNALLLGDSALYLCASSRRDTYNSPLHFGNGTRLTVT.

The chain recombines TRBV18 with TRBJ1-2, with D possibly TRBD1 on 5 matching bases. V was clipped by 5 bases and J by 3 bases, with 10 bases between them. The CDR3 spans 13 residues. Germline V gives CDR1 KGHSH, CDR2 LQKENI. This CDR3 is CASSAGTDYGYTF. Written as DNA, the CDR3 is TGTGCCAGCTCAGCCGGGACGGACTATGGCTACACCTTC.

V gene TRBV7-9 combines with J gene TRBJ2-6, with TRBD1 matching 7 bases. Germline CDR1 and CDR2: SEHNR and FQNEAQ (reference sequence). This CDR3 contains 18 residues. Trimming removed 5 bases from V and 0 bases from J; junction bases left unmatched: 10. The CDR3 sequence is CASSGRQGKYSGANVLTF. In nucleotides, the CDR3 is TGTGCCAGCAGCGGCAGACAGGGCAAATACTCTGGGGCCAACGTCCTGACTTTC. The full variable domain, in which reference TRBV7-9 and TRBJ2-6 provide the parts outside the CDR3, is DTGVSQNPRHKITKRGQNVTFRCDPISEHNRLYWYRQTLGQGPEFLTYFQNEAQLEKSRLLSDRFSAERPKGSFSTLEIQRTEQGDSAMYLCASSGRQGKYSGANVLTFGAGSRLTVL.

The V and J genes are TRBV10-3 and TRBJ1-3; no firm D call. The V gene lost 2 bases and the J gene lost 0 bases, with 8 bases spanning the gap. This CDR3 is 15 amino acids long. The germline gives CDR1 ENHRY, CDR2 SYGVKD. CDR3: CAISEGANSGNTIYF. The CDR3 DNA sequence: TGTGCCATCAGTGAGGGAGCCAACTCTGGAAACACCATATATTTT.

This clone was found once. The chain has TRBV30 and TRBJ2-1, with TRBD2 identical over 13 bases. The CDR3 length is 13 residues. Germline assignment: CDR1 GTSNPN and CDR2 SVGIG (reference sequence). Losses at the gene ends were 4 bases for V and 9 bases for J; bases not matched to a gene: 3. The CDR3 nucleotides read TGTGCCTGGAAGACTAGCGGGAGGATTGAGCAGTTCTTC. Translated, it gives CAWKTSGRIEQFF.

The gene calls are TRBV4-3 and TRBJ2-1; D may correspond to TRBD1 or TRBD2 (7 bases each). The V end lost 4 bases, the J end lost 6 bases, and 16 bases lay between the germline ends. The CDR3 has 15 residues. The germline V gene has CDR1 LGHNA and CDR2 YSLEER. The CDR3 protein is CASSPRGAGGNEQFF. The CDR3 region has the DNA TGCGCCAGCAGCCCCCGGGGGGCAGGGGGCAATGAGCAGTTCTTC.

This sequence joins TRBV9 and TRBJ2-1, with D unresolved. V lost 3 bases to trimming and J lost 9 bases, with 7 bases between them. The CDR3 extends over 11 amino acids. Germline CDR1 is SGDLS and CDR2 is YYNGEE. Written as DNA, the CDR3 is TGTGCCAGCAGCGCCTTGGCTGAGCAGTTCTTC. This encodes CASSALAEQFF.

The rearrangement links TRBV7-2 to TRBJ1-2; the D gene is possibly TRBD1 (5 bases). Germline V gene sequence: CDR1 SGHTA, CDR2 FQGNSA. V was pared by 2 bases and J by 0 bases, with 10 bases between. The CDR3 extends over 15 amino acids. The CDR3: CASSLNGQTNYGYTF. CDR3 in DNA: TGTGCCAGCAGCTTAAACGGACAAACTAACTATGGCTACACCTTC.

This clone was seen just once. The chain employs TRBV6-5 and TRBJ1-1, with unresolved D. Trimming stripped 0 bases from V and 0 bases from J, with 11 bases between. The length of the CDR3 is 16 residues. CDR1 is MNHEY and CDR2 is SVGAGI in the germline V gene. Here the CDR3 reads CASSYSRAPMNTEAFF. CDR3 bases: TGTGCCAGCAGTTACTCGCGCGCACCCATGAACACTGAAGCTTTCTTT.

The sample holds many counts of this clone. The identical CDR3 is also encoded by other nucleotide sequences in the sample. This chain uses TRBV2 with TRBJ1-5; a weak D match, TRBD1 (5 bases). The CDR3 consists of 13 residues. With 4 bases removed from V and 4 bases from J, the gap between germline ends came to 8 bases. The germline gives CDR1 SNHLY, CDR2 FYNNEI. The CDR3 here is CASSGDGNQPQHF. CDR3 in DNA: TGTGCCAGCAGTGGGGACGGAAATCAGCCCCAGCATTTT.

The chain recombines TRBV2 with TRBJ1-5; TRBD1 might be the D (6 bases). CDR3 length: 14 residues. Per germline, CDR1 SNHLY and CDR2 FYNNEI. The V end was cut by 3 bases, the J end by 5 bases, with 11 bases between. The CDR3: CASSDGGLHQPQHF. The DNA for the CDR3 is TGTGCCAGCAGTGACGGGGGGCTCCATCAGCCCCAGCATTTT.

The chain carries TRBV21-1 and TRBJ2-1; the table assigns TRBD1, which was not confirmed against the DNA. TRBV21-1 is termed a pseudogene. The CDR3 sequence is 14 residues long. CDR3 coding DNA: TGTGCCAGCAGCAAAGTTGGGTGGGCCGAGGAGCAGTTCTTC. Translation gives CASSKVGWAEEQFF.

V and J are TRBV30 and TRBJ1-6; D unresolved. This CDR3 is built from 13 residues. Deletions cut 3 bases from V and 12 bases from J, with 15 bases between. Germline V gene data show CDR1 as GTSNPN and CDR2 as SVGIG (reference sequence). CDR3 in amino acids: CAWREDKARPLHF. The CDR3 nucleotides read TGTGCCTGGAGAGAAGATAAGGCGAGACCCCTCCACTTT.